The 25 T cell receptor beta chains in this list originate from one sample, sequenced in a study of shared clonotypes between healthy human individuals. Only in-frame clones appear in the TCRdb table, and some are missing; sequencing was by immunoSEQ multiplex PCR. The data hold about 2.3 million clones, with over 90% observed a single time. Input material: naive CD4+ T cells from PBMCs. Described subset: CD45RA+ positively selected. These receptors all come from a man younger than 35 in good health. Some clones in this sample may be carry-over from other donors' samples.

The chain is built from TRBV4-3 and TRBJ2-5; 14 bases match TRBD2. The CDR3 sequence is 18 residues long. CDR1 and CDR2 (germline): LGHNA, YSLEER. Germline trimming cut 0 bases from V and 5 bases from J; bases unmatched to any gene: 8. The CDR3: CASSQEYPTSGREETQYF. Here the CDR3 DNA reads TGCGCCAGCAGCCAAGAGTATCCGACTAGCGGGAGGGAGGAGACCCAGTACTTC.

V usage is TRBV6-5 and J usage is TRBJ2-3, with D possibly TRBD2 on 5 matching bases. The germline V gene has CDR1 MNHEY and CDR2 SVGAGI. The CDR3 is made up of 15 amino acids. The V and J ends lost 0 bases and 0 bases respectively, with 7 bases between them. CDR3 in amino acids: CASSYSPSSTDTQYF. Written as DNA, the CDR3 is TGTGCCAGCAGTTACTCCCCTAGCAGCACAGATACGCAGTATTTT.

This rearrangement joins TRBV30 to TRBJ1-5; maybe TRBD1 (6 bases). Germline lookup yields CDR1 GTSNPN and CDR2 SVGIG (reference sequence). This CDR3 comprises 14 residues. V was cut by 0 bases and J by 6 bases, with 12 bases left in between. CDR3 coding DNA: TGTGCCTGGAGTGTACCCAGGGGAGGTCAGCCCCAGCATTTT. It codes for CAWSVPRGGQPQHF.

The chain carries TRBV6-1 and TRBJ1-3; D unresolved. Germline assignment: CDR1 MNHNS and CDR2 SASEGT. There are 13 residues in the CDR3. Trimming left V 4 bases short and J 4 bases short, with 8 bases between. The CDR3 DNA reads TGTGCCAGCAGTGTAGGGTGGGGAAACACCATATATTTT. Residues: CASSVGWGNTIYF.

This CDR3 is CASDPSPGASGNTIYF. The CDR3 nucleotides read TGTGCCAGCGACCCCAGCCCGGGGGCATCTGGAAACACCATATATTTT. The chain joins TRBV28 to TRBJ1-3, with D possibly TRBD1 on 6 matching bases. The germline gives CDR1 MDHEN, CDR2 SYDVKM. Trimming removed 8 bases from V and 1 base from J, with 18 bases in between. This CDR3 comprises 16 residues.

The chain combines TRBV2 with TRBJ2-1; D call uncertain. Looked up from germline, CDR1 is SNHLY and CDR2 is FYNNEI. The V end lost 6 bases, the J end lost 12 bases, and 18 bases lay between the germline ends. The CDR3 spans 13 residues. CDR3 region: CASRSPQPPAQFF. The CDR3, as DNA: TGTGCCAGCAGGTCCCCTCAACCACCCGCGCAGTTCTTC. Full variable domain (remainder filled in from reference TRBV2 and TRBJ2-1): EPEVTQTPSHQVTQMGQEVILRCVPISNHLYFYWYRQILGQKVEFLVSFYNNEISEKSEIFDDQFSVERPDGSNFTLKIRSTKLEDSAMYFCASRSPQPPAQFFGPGTRLTVL.

This chain joins TRBV11-2 and TRBJ2-2, with D hard to call. The CDR3 runs 11 residues. Germline V lookup: CDR1 SGHAT, CDR2 FQNNGV. Trimming cost V 6 bases and J 8 bases, with 7 bases left between them. This chain's CDR3 is CASSLRGELFF. The CDR3 nucleotides read TGTGCCAGCAGTCTGAGAGGGGAGCTGTTTTTT.

V and J are TRBV7-8 and TRBJ2-2, with 8 bases identical to TRBD1. CDR3 length: 15 residues. The junction had 9 bases not matched to a gene; V was cut back by 5 bases and J by 7 bases. Looked up from germline, CDR1 is SGHVS and CDR2 is FQNEAQ. For the CDR3, the DNA is TGTGCCAGCAGCCCGGACAGGGCCCGCGGCGGGGAGCTGTTTTTT. Translation gives CASSPDRARGGELFF.

The genes are TRBV5-4 and TRBJ2-7; 9 nucleotides line up with TRBD2. Germline CDR1 SGHNT, CDR2 YYREEE (reference sequence). The CDR3 extends over 15 amino acids. J lost 0 bases, V lost 7 bases, and 8 bases had no gene match. DNA for the CDR3: TGTGCCAGCGCCAAGACTAGCGGATCCTCCTACGAGCAGTACTTC. This gives the protein CASAKTSGSSYEQYF.

This clone was seen more than once but under ten times. This chain connects TRBV30 to TRBJ2-1, with 7 bases that match TRBD1. The CDR3 spans 13 residues. V was pared by 7 bases and J by 2 bases, with 5 bases of the junction left unmatched. The germline V gene has CDR1 GTSNPN and CDR2 SVGIG (reference sequence). The CDR3 loop reads CASDRITYNEQFF. The CDR3 DNA is TGTGCCTCGGACAGGATAACCTACAATGAGCAGTTCTTC.

V is TRBV7-9 and J is TRBJ2-1; D is ambiguous. With 5 bases removed from V and 10 bases from J, the gap between germline ends came to 12 bases. Looked up from germline, CDR1 is SEHNR and CDR2 is FQNEAQ (reference sequence). The CDR3 consists of 12 residues. The CDR3 protein is CASSLPRSEQFF. The CDR3 DNA follows: TGTGCCAGCAGCCTTCCCCGTTCGGAGCAGTTCTTC.

The V and J genes are TRBV9 and TRBJ2-6; D remains ambiguous. Germline-derived CDR1 and CDR2 are SGDLS and YYNGEE. V was pared by 3 bases and J by 0 bases, with 1 base between. There are 13 residues in the CDR3. The chain's CDR3 is CASSASGANVLTF. CDR3 nucleotides: TGTGCCAGCAGCGCCTCTGGGGCCAACGTCCTGACTTTC.

The rearrangement uses TRBV9 and TRBJ1-5; 8 bases line up with TRBD1. CDR3 size: 15 residues. The ends lost 4 bases at V and 5 bases at J; junction bases unmatched: 8. Germline V gene lookup returns CDR1 SGDLS and CDR2 YYNGEE. The CDR3 region has the DNA TGTGCCAGCAGCCCTGACGGACAGGGAGATCAGCCCCAGCATTTT. This translates into CASSPDGQGDQPQHF.

J is TRBJ2-7 and V is TRBV2; no definite D call. Germline loops: CDR1 SNHLY, CDR2 FYNNEI. Trimming shortened V by 6 bases and J by 3 bases, and 9 bases separated the two germline ends. The CDR3 sequence is 12 residues long. CDR3: CASRLRNYEQYF. DNA for the CDR3: TGTGCCAGCAGGCTCAGAAACTACGAGCAGTACTTC.

The rearrangement links TRBV19 to TRBJ2-6; tentatively, D is TRBD1 (5 bases). CDR1 and CDR2 from the germline V gene are LNHDA and SQIVND (reference sequence). This CDR3 is built from 16 residues. The V gene lost 4 bases and the J gene lost 0 bases, with 10 bases spanning the gap. This CDR3 reads CASSRGHFSGANVLTF. In nucleotides, the CDR3 is TGTGCCAGTAGTAGAGGACATTTCTCTGGGGCCAACGTCCTGACTTTC.

The rearrangement joins TRBV4-2 to TRBJ2-3; 12 bases match TRBD2. CDR1 LGHNA and CDR2 YNFKEQ come from the germline V gene. V dropped 0 bases and J dropped 4; count of bases not matched to a gene: 14. The CDR3 is 20 residues long. The CDR3 DNA follows: TGTGCCAGCAGCCAAGATGCCCCTAGCGGGAGGGCCTTTCCCGCAGATACGCAGTATTTT. Protein sequence: CASSQDAPSGRAFPADTQYF.

The chain links TRBV7-2 to TRBJ1-5; D gene ambiguous. Germline CDR1 SGHTA, CDR2 FQGNSA. Trimming took off 4 bases at V and 4 bases at J, with 5 bases between the two ends. The CDR3 totals 12 residues. CDR3 region: CASSSRNQPQHF. CDR3 DNA: TGTGCCAGCAGCTCCCGAAATCAGCCCCAGCATTTT.

The chain combines TRBV7-9 with TRBJ2-1; D is possibly TRBD2 (6 bases). The germline V gene has CDR1 SEHNR and CDR2 FQNEAQ (reference sequence). V dropped 3 bases and J dropped 13 bases, with 13 bases sitting between them. CDR3 length: 12 residues. CDR3 coding DNA: TGTGCCAGCAGCTTCTCCGAAGGGACTCAGTTCTTC. It encodes CASSFSEGTQFF.

This rearrangement joins TRBV18 to TRBJ2-5; D possibly corresponds to TRBD1 (6 bases). Germline values: CDR1 KGHSH, CDR2 LQKENI. This CDR3 has 13 amino acids. Trimming removed 0 bases at V and 9 bases at J, with 11 bases between. The CDR3 loop is CASSPPTAGAQYF. The CDR3 DNA reads as TGTGCCAGCTCACCACCGACGGCAGGGGCCCAGTACTTC.

The V gene is TRBV5-1, the J gene TRBJ2-1; D not resolved. The CDR3 is made up of 14 amino acids. Germline CDR1 reads SGHRS; CDR2 reads YFSETQ. Trimming shortened V by 1 base and J by 3 bases, and 8 bases separated the two germline ends. The CDR3 bases are TGCGCCAGCAGCTTGATAGGGCTCTACAATGAGCAGTTCTTC. Protein: CASSLIGLYNEQFF.

This chain uses TRBV9 with TRBJ2-2, with D perhaps TRBD2 (5 bases). Between the trimmed V and J ends, which lost 3 bases and 5 bases, there was a span of 14 bases. The germline V gene has CDR1 SGDLS and CDR2 YYNGEE. The CDR3 has 15 residues. Written as DNA, the CDR3 is TGTGCCAGCAGCGGGAGCGCCCGAGGGACCGGGGAGCTGTTTTTT. It specifies CASSGSARGTGELFF.

The V call is TRBV6-1, the J call TRBJ1-5; tentative D call: TRBD1 (6 bases). Germline-derived CDR1 and CDR2 are MNHNS and SASEGT. Between the trimmed V and J ends, which lost 4 bases and 2 bases, there was a span of 15 bases. The length of the CDR3 is 16 residues. CDR3 coding DNA: TGTGCCAGCAGTGTTGGGGGGCTTAGTGGCAATCAGCCCCAGCATTTT. Translating it yields CASSVGGLSGNQPQHF.

The chain joins TRBV5-1 to TRBJ2-1, with TRBD1 matching over 7 bases. The CDR3 length is 13 residues. Looked up from germline, CDR1 is SGHRS and CDR2 is YFSETQ. Trimming removed 3 bases from V and 7 bases from J; junction bases left unmatched: 4. The CDR3 coding sequence is TGCGCCAGCAGCTACGGGACAGAAAATGAGCAGTTCTTC. Translating it yields CASSYGTENEQFF.

This clone occurred once. V gene TRBV6-1 combines with J gene TRBJ2-7; TRBD2 matches 7 bases. Germline V gene data show CDR1 as MNHNS and CDR2 as SASEGT. The CDR3 covers 15 residues. The J segment lost 3 bases and the V segment lost 2 bases, leaving 7 bases of the junction unmatched. The CDR3 DNA sequence: TGTGCCAGCAGTGAAAGGCCCCGCGGGGGCTACGAGCAGTACTTC. This codes for CASSERPRGGYEQYF.

The CDR3: CASSFVGLAGGYNEQFF. The DNA of the CDR3 is TGTGCCAGCAGTTTCGTCGGGCTAGCGGGAGGGTACAATGAGCAGTTCTTC. The genes are TRBV28 and TRBJ2-1; TRBD2 agrees at 12 bases. This CDR3 has 17 residues. V shed 3 bases, J shed 4 bases, and the junction held 7 bases outside the gene matches. Germline V gene lookup returns CDR1 MDHEN and CDR2 SYDVKM.